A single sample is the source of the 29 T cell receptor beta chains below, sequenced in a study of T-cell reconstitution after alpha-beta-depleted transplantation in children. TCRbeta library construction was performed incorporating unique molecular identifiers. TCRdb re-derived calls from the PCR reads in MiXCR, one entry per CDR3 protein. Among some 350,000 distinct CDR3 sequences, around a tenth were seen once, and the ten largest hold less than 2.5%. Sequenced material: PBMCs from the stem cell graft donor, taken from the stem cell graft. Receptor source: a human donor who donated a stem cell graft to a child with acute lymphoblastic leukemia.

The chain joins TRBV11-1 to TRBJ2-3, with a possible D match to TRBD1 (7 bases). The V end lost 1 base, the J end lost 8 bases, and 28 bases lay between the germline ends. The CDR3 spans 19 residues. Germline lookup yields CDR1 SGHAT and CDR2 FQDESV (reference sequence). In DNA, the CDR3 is TGTGCCAGCAGCTTAGAACCCCCGGGACAGCATTGGGGCGGGATTACGCAGTATTTT. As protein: CASSLEPPGQHWGGITQYF.

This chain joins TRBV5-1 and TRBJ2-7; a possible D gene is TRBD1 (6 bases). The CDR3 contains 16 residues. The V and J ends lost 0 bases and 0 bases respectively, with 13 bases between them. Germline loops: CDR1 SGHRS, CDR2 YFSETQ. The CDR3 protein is CASSLGNGQLSYEQYF. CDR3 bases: TGCGCCAGCAGCTTGGGAAATGGACAGCTCTCCTACGAGCAGTACTTC.

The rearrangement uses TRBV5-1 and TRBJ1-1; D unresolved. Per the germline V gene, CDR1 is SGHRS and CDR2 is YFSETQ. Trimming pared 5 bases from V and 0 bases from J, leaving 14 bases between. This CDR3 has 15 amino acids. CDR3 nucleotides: TGCGCCAGCAGTTATGGACTGGACCTGAACACTGAAGCTTTCTTT. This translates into CASSYGLDLNTEAFF. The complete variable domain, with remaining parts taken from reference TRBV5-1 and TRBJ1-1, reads KAGVTQTPRYLIKTRGQQVTLSCSPISGHRSVSWYQQTPGQGLQFLFEYFSETQRNKGNFPGRFSGRQFSNSRSEMNVSTLELGDSALYLCASSYGLDLNTEAFFGQGTRLTVV.

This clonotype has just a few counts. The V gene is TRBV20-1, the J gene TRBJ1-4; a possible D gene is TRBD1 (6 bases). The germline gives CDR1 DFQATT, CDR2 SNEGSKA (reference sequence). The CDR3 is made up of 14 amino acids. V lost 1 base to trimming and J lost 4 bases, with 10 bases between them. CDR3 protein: CSARGTASNEKLFF. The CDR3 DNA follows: TGCAGTGCTAGAGGGACAGCCAGTAATGAAAAACTGTTTTTT.

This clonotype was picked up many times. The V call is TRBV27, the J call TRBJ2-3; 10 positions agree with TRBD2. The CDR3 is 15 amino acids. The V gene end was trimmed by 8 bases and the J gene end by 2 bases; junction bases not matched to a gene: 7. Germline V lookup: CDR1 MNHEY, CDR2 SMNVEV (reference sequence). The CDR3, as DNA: TGTGCCAGCGAAGCTAGCGGGAGCGTCACAGATACGCAGTATTTT. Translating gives CASEASGSVTDTQYF.

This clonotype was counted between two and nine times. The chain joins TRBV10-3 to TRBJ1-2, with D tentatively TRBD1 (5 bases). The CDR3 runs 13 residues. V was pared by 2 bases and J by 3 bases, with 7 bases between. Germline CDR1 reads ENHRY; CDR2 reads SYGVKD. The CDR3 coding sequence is TGTGCCATCAGTGAGGACAGTCACTATGGCTACACCTTC. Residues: CAISEDSHYGYTF.

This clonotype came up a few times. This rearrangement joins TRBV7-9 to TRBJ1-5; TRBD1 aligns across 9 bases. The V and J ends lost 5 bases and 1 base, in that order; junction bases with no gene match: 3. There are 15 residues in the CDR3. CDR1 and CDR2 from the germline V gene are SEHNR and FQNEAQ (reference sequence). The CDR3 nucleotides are TGTGCCAGCAGCCCGGGGACAGGGAGCAATCAGCCCCAGCATTTT. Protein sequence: CASSPGTGSNQPQHF.

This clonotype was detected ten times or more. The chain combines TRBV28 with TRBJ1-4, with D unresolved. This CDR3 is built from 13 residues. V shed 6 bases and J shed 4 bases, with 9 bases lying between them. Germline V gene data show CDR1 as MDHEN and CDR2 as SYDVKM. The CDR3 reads CASRRGVNEKLFF. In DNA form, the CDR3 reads TGTGCCAGCAGGCGAGGTGTTAATGAAAAACTGTTTTTT.

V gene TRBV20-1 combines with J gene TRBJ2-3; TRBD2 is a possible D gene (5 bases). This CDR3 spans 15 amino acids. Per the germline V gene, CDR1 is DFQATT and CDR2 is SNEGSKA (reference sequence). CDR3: CRIFSVASSTDTQYF. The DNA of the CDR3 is TGCCGTATCTTTAGCGTCGCCTCTAGCACAGATACGCAGTATTTT.

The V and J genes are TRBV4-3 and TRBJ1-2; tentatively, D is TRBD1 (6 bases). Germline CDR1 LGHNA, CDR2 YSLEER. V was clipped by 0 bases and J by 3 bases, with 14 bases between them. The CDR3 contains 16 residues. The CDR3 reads CASSQDSQGQDYGYTF. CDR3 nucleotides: TGCGCCAGCAGCCAAGACTCCCAGGGGCAGGACTATGGCTACACCTTC.

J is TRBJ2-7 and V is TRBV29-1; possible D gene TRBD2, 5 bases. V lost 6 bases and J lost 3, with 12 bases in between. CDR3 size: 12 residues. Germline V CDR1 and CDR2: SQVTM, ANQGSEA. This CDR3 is CSVMDGGYEQYF. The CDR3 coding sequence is TGCAGCGTCATGGACGGAGGCTACGAGCAGTACTTC.

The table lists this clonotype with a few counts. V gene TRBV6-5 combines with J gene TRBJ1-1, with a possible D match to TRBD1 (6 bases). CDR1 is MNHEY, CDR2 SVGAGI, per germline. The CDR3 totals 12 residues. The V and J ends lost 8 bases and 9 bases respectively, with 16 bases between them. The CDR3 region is CASGDHREKAFF. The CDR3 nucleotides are TGTGCCAGCGGAGACCACAGGGAGAAAGCTTTCTTT.

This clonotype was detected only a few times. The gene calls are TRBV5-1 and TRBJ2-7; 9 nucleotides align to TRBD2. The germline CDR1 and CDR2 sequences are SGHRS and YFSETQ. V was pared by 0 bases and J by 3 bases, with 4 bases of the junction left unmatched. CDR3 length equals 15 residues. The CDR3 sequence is CASSLARTSVYEQYF. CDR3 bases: TGCGCCAGCAGCTTGGCAAGGACTAGCGTCTACGAGCAGTACTTC. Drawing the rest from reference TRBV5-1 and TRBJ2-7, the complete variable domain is KAGVTQTPRYLIKTRGQQVTLSCSPISGHRSVSWYQQTPGQGLQFLFEYFSETQRNKGNFPGRFSGRQFSNSRSEMNVSTLELGDSALYLCASSLARTSVYEQYFGPGTRLTVT.

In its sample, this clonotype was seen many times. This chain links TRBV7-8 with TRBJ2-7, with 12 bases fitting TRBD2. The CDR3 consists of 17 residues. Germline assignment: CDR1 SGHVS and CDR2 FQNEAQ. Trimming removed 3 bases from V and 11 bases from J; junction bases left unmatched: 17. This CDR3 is CASSFQTGLAGATQEYF. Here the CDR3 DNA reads TGTGCCAGCAGCTTTCAAACGGGACTAGCGGGCGCCACCCAAGAGTACTTC.

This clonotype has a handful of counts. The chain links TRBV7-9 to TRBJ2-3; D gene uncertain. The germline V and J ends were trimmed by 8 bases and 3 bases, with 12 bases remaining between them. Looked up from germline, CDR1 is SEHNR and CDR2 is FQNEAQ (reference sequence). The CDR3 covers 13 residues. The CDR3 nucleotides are TGTGCCAGCGTCCCGAGGACGACAGATACGCAGTATTTT. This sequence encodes CASVPRTTDTQYF.

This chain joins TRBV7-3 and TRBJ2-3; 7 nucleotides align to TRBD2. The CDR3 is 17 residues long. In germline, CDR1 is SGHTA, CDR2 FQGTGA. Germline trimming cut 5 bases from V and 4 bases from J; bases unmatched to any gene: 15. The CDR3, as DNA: TGTGCCAGCAGCCCCGCTCCCCGGGACTACTCGGCAGATACGCAGTATTTT. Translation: CASSPAPRDYSADTQYF.

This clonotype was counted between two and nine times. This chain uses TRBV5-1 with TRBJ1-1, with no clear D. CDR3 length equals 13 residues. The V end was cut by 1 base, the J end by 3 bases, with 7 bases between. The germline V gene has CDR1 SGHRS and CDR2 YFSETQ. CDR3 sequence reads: CASSLSADTEAFF. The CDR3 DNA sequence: TGCGCCAGCAGCTTGTCCGCCGACACTGAAGCTTTCTTT.

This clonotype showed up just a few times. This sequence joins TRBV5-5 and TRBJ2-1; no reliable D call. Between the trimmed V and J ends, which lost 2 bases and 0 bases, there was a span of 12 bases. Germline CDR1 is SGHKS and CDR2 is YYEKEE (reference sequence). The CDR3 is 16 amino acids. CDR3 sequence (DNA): TGTGCCAGCAGCTTATCTGCGAAAAGCTCCTACAATGAGCAGTTCTTC. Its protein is CASSLSAKSSYNEQFF.

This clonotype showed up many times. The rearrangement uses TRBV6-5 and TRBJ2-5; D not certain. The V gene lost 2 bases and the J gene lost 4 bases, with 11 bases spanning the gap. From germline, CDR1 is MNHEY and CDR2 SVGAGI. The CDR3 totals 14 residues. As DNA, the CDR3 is TGTGCCAGCAGTTACGCAGGTCAGAGAGAGACCCAGTACTTC. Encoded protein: CASSYAGQRETQYF.

Here the CDR3 DNA reads TGCAGCGTTGTCCCCGTCATGGTACGTGGGGGCCCGCGAGGGAACACTGAAGCTTTCTTT. It yields the protein CSVVPVMVRGGPRGNTEAFF. V is TRBV29-1 and J is TRBJ1-1; the D gene is possibly TRBD1 (6 bases). The CDR3 length is 20 residues. Germline CDR1 is SQVTM and CDR2 is ANQGSEA. V was cut by 4 bases and J by 1 base, with 31 bases left in between.

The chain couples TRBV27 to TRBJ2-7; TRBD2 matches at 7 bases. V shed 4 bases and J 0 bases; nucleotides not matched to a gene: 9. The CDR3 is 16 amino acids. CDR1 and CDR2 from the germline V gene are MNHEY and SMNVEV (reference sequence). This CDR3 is CASSSLSQRDSYEQYF. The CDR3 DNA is TGTGCCAGCAGTTCCCTTTCCCAGCGGGACTCCTACGAGCAGTACTTC.

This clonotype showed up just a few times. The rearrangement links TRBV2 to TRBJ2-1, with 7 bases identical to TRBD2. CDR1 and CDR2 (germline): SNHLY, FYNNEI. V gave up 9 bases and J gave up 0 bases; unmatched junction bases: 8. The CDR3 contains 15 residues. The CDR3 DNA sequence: TGTGCCAGTCAGGCGGGAGTGCTCTCCTACAATGAGCAGTTCTTC. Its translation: CASQAGVLSYNEQFF.

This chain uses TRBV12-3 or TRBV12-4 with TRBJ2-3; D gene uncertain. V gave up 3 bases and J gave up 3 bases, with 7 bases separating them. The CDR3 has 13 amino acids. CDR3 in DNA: TGTGCCAGCAGTTTCCCGACTACAGATACGCAGTATTTT. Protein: CASSFPTTDTQYF.

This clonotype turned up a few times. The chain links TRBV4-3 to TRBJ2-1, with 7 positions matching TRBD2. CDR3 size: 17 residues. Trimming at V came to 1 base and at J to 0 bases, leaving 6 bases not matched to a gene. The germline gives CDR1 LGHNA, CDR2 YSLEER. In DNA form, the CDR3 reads TGCGCCAGCAGCCAAGGGGTCGGCGGGAGCTCCTACAATGAGCAGTTCTTC. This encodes CASSQGVGGSSYNEQFF.

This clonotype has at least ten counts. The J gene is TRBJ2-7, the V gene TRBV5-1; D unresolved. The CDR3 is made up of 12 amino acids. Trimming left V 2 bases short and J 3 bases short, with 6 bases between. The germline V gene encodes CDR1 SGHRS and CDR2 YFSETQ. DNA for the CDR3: TGCGCCAGCAGCTTTACACGCTACGAGCAGTACTTC. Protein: CASSFTRYEQYF.

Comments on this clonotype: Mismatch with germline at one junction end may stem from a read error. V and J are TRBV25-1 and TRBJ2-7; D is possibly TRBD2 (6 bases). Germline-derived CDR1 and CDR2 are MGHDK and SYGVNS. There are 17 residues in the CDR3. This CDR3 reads CATSEYFGGSLTYEQYF. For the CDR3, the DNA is TGTGCCACCAGTGAATATTTCGGAGGGTCTTTAACATACGAGCAGTACTTC.

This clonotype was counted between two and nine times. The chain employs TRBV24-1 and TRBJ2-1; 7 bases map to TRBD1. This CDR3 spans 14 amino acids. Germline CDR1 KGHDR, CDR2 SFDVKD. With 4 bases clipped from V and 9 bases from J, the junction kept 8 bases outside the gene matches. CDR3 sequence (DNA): TGTGCCACCAGTGACCCTACAGGGGTAGGTGAGCAGTTCTTC. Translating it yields CATSDPTGVGEQFF.

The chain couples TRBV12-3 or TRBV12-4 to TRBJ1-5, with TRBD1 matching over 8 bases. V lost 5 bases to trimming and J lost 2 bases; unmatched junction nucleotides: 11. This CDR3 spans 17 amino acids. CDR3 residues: CASSLGQGGGGNQPQHF. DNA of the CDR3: TGTGCCAGCAGTCTCGGACAGGGAGGGGGCGGCAATCAGCCCCAGCATTTT.

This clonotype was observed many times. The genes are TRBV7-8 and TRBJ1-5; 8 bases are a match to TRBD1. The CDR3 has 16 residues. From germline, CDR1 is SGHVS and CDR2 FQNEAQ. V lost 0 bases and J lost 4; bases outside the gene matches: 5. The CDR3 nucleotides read TGTGCCAGCAGCTTAGCTGCGACAGGGGTTAATCAGCCCCAGCATTTT. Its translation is CASSLAATGVNQPQHF.